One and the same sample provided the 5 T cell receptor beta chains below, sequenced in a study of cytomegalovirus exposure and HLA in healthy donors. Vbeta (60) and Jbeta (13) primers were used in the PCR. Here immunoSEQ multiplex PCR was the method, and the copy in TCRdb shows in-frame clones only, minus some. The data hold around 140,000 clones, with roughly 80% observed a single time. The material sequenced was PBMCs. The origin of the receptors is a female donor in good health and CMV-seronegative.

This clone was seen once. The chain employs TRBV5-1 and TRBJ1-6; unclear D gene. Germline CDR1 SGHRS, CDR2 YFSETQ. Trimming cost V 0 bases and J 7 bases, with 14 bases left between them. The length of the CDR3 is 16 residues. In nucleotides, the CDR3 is TGCGCCAGCAGCTTGGCCGGTCCGAAGAGAAATTCACCCCTCCACTTT. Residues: CASSLAGPKRNSPLHF. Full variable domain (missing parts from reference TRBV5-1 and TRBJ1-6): KAGVTQTPRYLIKTRGQQVTLSCSPISGHRSVSWYQQTPGQGLQFLFEYFSETQRNKGNFPGRFSGRQFSNSRSEMNVSTLELGDSALYLCASSLAGPKRNSPLHFGNGTRLTVT.

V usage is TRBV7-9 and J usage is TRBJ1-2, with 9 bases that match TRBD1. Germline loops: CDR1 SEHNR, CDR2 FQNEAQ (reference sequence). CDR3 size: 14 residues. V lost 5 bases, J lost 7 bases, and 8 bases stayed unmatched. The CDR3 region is CASSQPGQGCGYTF. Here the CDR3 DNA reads TGTGCCAGCAGCCAACCCGGACAGGGGTGTGGCTACACCTTC. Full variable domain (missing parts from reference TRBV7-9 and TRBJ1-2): DTGVSQNPRHKITKRGQNVTFRCDPISEHNRLYWYRQTLGQGPEFLTYFQNEAQLEKSRLLSDRFSAERPKGSFSTLEIQRTEQGDSAMYLCASSQPGQGCGYTFGSGTRLTVV.

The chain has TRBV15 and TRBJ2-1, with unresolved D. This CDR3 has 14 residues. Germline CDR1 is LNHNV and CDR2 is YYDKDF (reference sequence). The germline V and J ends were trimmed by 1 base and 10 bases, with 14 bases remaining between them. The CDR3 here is CATSRGLEVSEQFF. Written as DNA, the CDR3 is TGTGCCACCAGCAGAGGATTGGAAGTTAGCGAGCAGTTCTTC.

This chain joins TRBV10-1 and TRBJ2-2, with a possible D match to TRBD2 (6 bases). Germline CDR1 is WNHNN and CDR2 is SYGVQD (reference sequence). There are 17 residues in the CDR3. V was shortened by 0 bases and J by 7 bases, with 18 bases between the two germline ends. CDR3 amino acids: CASSESARSGLGGELFF. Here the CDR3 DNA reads TGCGCCAGCAGTGAGTCAGCCCGTAGCGGTCTCGGCGGGGAGCTGTTTTTT.

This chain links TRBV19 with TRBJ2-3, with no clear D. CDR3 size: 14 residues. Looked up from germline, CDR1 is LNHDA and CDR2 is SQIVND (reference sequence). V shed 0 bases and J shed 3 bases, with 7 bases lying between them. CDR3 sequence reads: CASSIDLETDTQYF. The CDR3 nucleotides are TGTGCCAGTAGTATAGATCTAGAGACAGATACGCAGTATTTT. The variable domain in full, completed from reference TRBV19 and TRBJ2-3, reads DGGITQSPKYLFRKEGQNVTLSCEQNLNHDAMYWYRQDPGQGLRLIYYSQIVNDFQKGDIAEGYSVSREKKESFPLTVTSAQKNPTAFYLCASSIDLETDTQYFGPGTRLTVL.